The 22 T cell receptor beta chains reported below all come from one sample, sequenced in a study of spatial heterogeneity in lung cancer. Specified time point: sample taken at primary tumor resection. No cell sorting; template was whole RNA from tumor, lung tissue or PBMC. One entry per CDR3 protein, called by TCRdb with MiXCR from the 5' RACE reads. The sample holds tens of thousands of distinct CDR3 sequences, under 8% seen once. This sample comprised PBMCs, obtained at surgery. The source of these receptors is a male donor with early-stage non-small cell lung cancer.

This clonotype was observed many times. The V gene is TRBV6-1, the J gene TRBJ1-6; perhaps TRBD1 as D (6 bases). The CDR3 has 16 residues. CDR1 and CDR2 from the germline V gene are MNHNS and SASEGT. V dropped 0 bases and J dropped 14 bases, with 20 bases sitting between them. This CDR3 reads CASSEASQGLFFALHF. CDR3 in DNA: TGTGCCAGCAGTGAAGCCTCACAGGGTTTATTCTTCGCCCTCCACTTT.

This clonotype was observed many times. The V gene is TRBV5-1, the J gene TRBJ2-3, with D possibly called TRBD1 or TRBD2 (6 bases each). Trimming stripped 2 bases from V and 4 bases from J, with 17 bases between. The CDR3 covers 16 residues. Germline CDR1 reads SGHRS; CDR2 reads YFSETQ. The CDR3 spells CASSFAPGARADTQYF. CDR3 nucleotides: TGCGCCAGCAGCTTTGCTCCGGGGGCGCGGGCAGATACGCAGTATTTT.

This clonotype was observed a handful of times. The chain combines TRBV10-3 with TRBJ2-7; TRBD1 is a possible D gene (6 bases). The CDR3 runs 13 residues. Trimming cost V 5 bases and J 7 bases, with 15 bases left between them. CDR1 and CDR2 (germline): ENHRY, SYGVKD. The CDR3 protein is CAISQPGHKEQYF. CDR3 nucleotides: TGTGCCATCAGTCAGCCGGGACATAAAGAGCAGTACTTC.

This clonotype was counted ten times or more. The chain combines TRBV4-2 with TRBJ2-5; no definite D call. Per the germline V gene, CDR1 is LGHNA and CDR2 is YNFKEQ. The CDR3 loop spans 15 amino acids. V gave up 0 bases and J gave up 5 bases, with 13 bases separating them. CDR3 bases: TGTGCCAGCAGCCAAGACGGCCCAAGGTTGGAGACCCAGTACTTC. Encoded protein: CASSQDGPRLETQYF.

In its sample, this clonotype was seen many times. This chain joins TRBV30 and TRBJ2-7; 7 bases are shared with TRBD1. V was clipped by 2 bases and J by 7 bases; unmatched bases: 5. The CDR3 totals 12 residues. The germline gives CDR1 GTSNPN, CDR2 SVGIG (reference sequence). In DNA, the CDR3 is TGTGCCTGGAGTAGCGGACAGGCGGAGCAGTACTTC. Its translation: CAWSSGQAEQYF.

This clonotype was picked up a small number of times. CDR3 amino acids: CASRTGLNNEQFF. For the CDR3, the DNA is TGCGCCAGCAGAACTGGATTAAACAATGAGCAGTTCTTC. V is TRBV5-1 and J is TRBJ2-1; D is uncertain. The CDR3 is made up of 13 amino acids. CDR1 and CDR2 from the germline V gene are SGHRS and YFSETQ. V lost 5 bases and J 5 bases, leaving 11 bases between the germline ends.

There are many counts of this clonotype. J is TRBJ2-1 and V is TRBV4-2, with unresolved D. Trimming stripped 1 base from V and 2 bases from J, with 12 bases between. Germline V gene sequence: CDR1 LGHNA, CDR2 YNFKEQ. This CDR3 contains 16 residues. DNA of the CDR3: TGTGCCAGCAGCCAAGGCGGCGGTTTGACCTACAATGAGCAGTTCTTC. This gives the protein CASSQGGGLTYNEQFF.

This clonotype was found a few times. This sequence joins TRBV7-7 and TRBJ2-1, with unresolved D. This CDR3 comprises 15 residues. Germline loops: CDR1 SSHAT, CDR2 FNYEAQ (reference sequence). V was clipped by 0 bases and J by 2 bases, with 8 bases between them. The CDR3 loop is CASSLASSPYNEQFF. The CDR3 DNA reads TGTGCCAGCAGCTTAGCCAGCTCCCCCTACAATGAGCAGTTCTTC.

This clonotype was detected ten times or more. The chain is built from TRBV7-3 and TRBJ1-1; D uncertain. Trimming left V 5 bases short and J 4 bases short, with 17 bases between. This CDR3 region has 15 residues. The germline V gene has CDR1 SGHTA and CDR2 FQGTGA. The CDR3 reads CASSQGNKLSTEAFF. The CDR3 DNA sequence: TGTGCCAGCAGCCAAGGTAACAAATTGAGCACTGAAGCTTTCTTT.

This clonotype was observed many times. The V and J genes are TRBV11-3 and TRBJ2-3, with D hard to call. CDR3 length: 16 residues. The V gene lost 1 base and the J gene lost 2 bases, with 13 bases spanning the gap. CDR1 SGHNT and CDR2 YENEEA come from the germline V gene. CDR3 region: CASSLGISSTTDTQYF. CDR3 DNA: TGTGCCAGCAGCTTAGGAATTAGTTCAACCACAGATACGCAGTATTTT.

This clonotype was counted ten times or more. The rearrangement links TRBV11-2 to TRBJ1-2; 8 nucleotides line up with TRBD1. The trim removed 5 bases at V and 13 bases at J, leaving 12 bases unmatched. The CDR3 consists of 13 residues. Germline lookup yields CDR1 SGHAT and CDR2 FQNNGV. This CDR3 reads CASSRPGTGTLTF. For the CDR3, the DNA is TGTGCCAGCAGCCGTCCCGGGACAGGAACCCTCACCTTC.

By proportion, this clonotype is medium-sized (0.01 to 0.1%). The chain is built from TRBV5-1 and TRBJ2-2, with D perhaps matching TRBD1 (6 bases). With 5 bases removed from V and 6 bases from J, the gap between germline ends came to 8 bases. There are 12 residues in the CDR3. The V gene's germline CDR1 is SGHRS and CDR2 YFSETQ. The CDR3, as DNA: TGCGCCAGCAGAACAGGGCCCGGGGAGCTGTTTTTT. It yields the protein CASRTGPGELFF. Full variable domain (rest looked up from reference TRBV5-1 and TRBJ2-2): KAGVTQTPRYLIKTRGQQVTLSCSPISGHRSVSWYQQTPGQGLQFLFEYFSETQRNKGNFPGRFSGRQFSNSRSEMNVSTLELGDSALYLCASRTGPGELFFGEGSRLTVL.

This clonotype came up many times. The chain employs TRBV7-9 and TRBJ1-2; unclear D gene. This CDR3 has 17 residues. V was trimmed by 5 bases and J by 8 bases, leaving 27 bases between them. Germline values: CDR1 SEHNR, CDR2 FQNEAQ (reference sequence). CDR3 protein: CASSPPRGSGSRGGYTF. Written as DNA, the CDR3 is TGTGCCAGCAGCCCCCCCCGCGGGTCTGGGAGTAGAGGAGGCTACACCTTC.

This clonotype was picked up many times. The chain recombines TRBV6-4 with TRBJ2-7, with 7 bases that match TRBD2. CDR1 is MRHNA, CDR2 SNTAGT, per germline. The V and J ends lost 3 bases and 3 bases, in that order; junction bases with no gene match: 2. This CDR3 is built from 13 residues. The DNA of the CDR3 is TGTGCCAGCAGTGAGCGGGAGAGCTACGAGCAGTACTTC. This sequence encodes CASSERESYEQYF.

The chain is built from TRBV7-9 and TRBJ2-3; D may be TRBD2 (5 bases). Between the trimmed V and J ends, which lost 5 bases and 2 bases, there was a span of 8 bases. There are 13 residues in the CDR3. Germline V CDR1 and CDR2: SEHNR, FQNEAQ (reference sequence). CDR3: CASSKRITDTQYF. The CDR3 DNA sequence: TGTGCCAGCAGCAAGCGGATCACAGATACGCAGTATTTT.

This clonotype was recorded at least ten times. The CDR3 spells CASSQGGQGQLTEAFF. DNA of the CDR3: TGTGCCAGCAGCCAAGGGGGACAGGGCCAATTGACTGAAGCTTTCTTT. The J gene is TRBJ1-1, the V gene TRBV3-1; TRBD1 agrees at 9 bases. Trimming cost V 1 base and J 5 bases; bases outside gene matches: 8. This CDR3 region has 16 residues. The germline V gene encodes CDR1 LGHDT and CDR2 YNNKEL (reference sequence).

This clonotype was seen at least ten times. V and J are TRBV25-1 and TRBJ2-3, with 7 bases identical to TRBD2. CDR1 and CDR2 (germline): MGHDK, SYGVNS. The CDR3 totals 16 residues. V lost 1 base to trimming and J lost 3 bases; unmatched junction nucleotides: 7. The CDR3, as DNA: TGTGCCAGCAGTGAATCAAGCGGGGTTAAGACAGATACGCAGTATTTT. Its protein product is CASSESSGVKTDTQYF. The whole variable domain, remainder taken from reference TRBV25-1 and TRBJ2-3, is EADIYQTPRYLVIGTGKKITLECSQTMGHDKMYWYQQDPGMELHLIHYSYGVNSTEKGDLSSESTVSRIRTEHFPLTLESARPSHTSQYLCASSESSGVKTDTQYFGPGTRLTVL.

The chain links TRBV19 to TRBJ2-1; the D call may be TRBD1 or TRBD2 (6 bases each). The CDR3 consists of 14 residues. From germline, CDR1 is LNHDA and CDR2 SQIVND (reference sequence). Trimming pared 0 bases from V and 14 bases from J, leaving 17 bases between. The CDR3 sequence is CASSIDRGTGTKFF. The CDR3 nucleotides are TGTGCCAGTAGTATAGATCGGGGGACCGGGACAAAGTTCTTC.

The table lists this clonotype with many counts. The chain joins TRBV5-6 to TRBJ2-7; 8 nucleotides agree with TRBD2. The germline V gene has CDR1 SGHDT and CDR2 YYEEEE. CDR3 length: 14 residues. Germline trimming cut 4 bases from V and 6 bases from J; bases unmatched to any gene: 9. CDR3 coding DNA: TGTGCCAGCAGCCGAACCGGGACTAGTTCCGAGCAGTACTTC. Its translation is CASSRTGTSSEQYF.

Only a few counts were recorded for this clonotype. The J gene is TRBJ2-4, the V gene TRBV18; D may be TRBD1 or TRBD2 (5 bases each). The CDR3 has 18 residues. V lost 3 bases and J lost 0, with 18 bases in between. Per germline, CDR1 KGHSH and CDR2 LQKENI. This CDR3 is CASSPTRGSGIAKNIQYF. The CDR3 DNA sequence: TGTGCCAGCTCACCGACTCGAGGGTCAGGGATAGCCAAAAACATTCAGTACTTC.

This clonotype was found many times. The rearrangement uses TRBV7-7 and TRBJ2-3, with D perhaps matching TRBD1 (5 bases). V was clipped by 5 bases and J by 2 bases, with 8 bases between them. Germline lookup yields CDR1 SSHAT and CDR2 FNYEAQ (reference sequence). The CDR3 contains 13 residues. CDR3 residues: CASSPGATDTQYF. Here the CDR3 DNA reads TGTGCCAGCAGCCCTGGGGCCACAGATACGCAGTATTTT.

This clonotype was detected ten times or more. The chain employs TRBV20-1 and TRBJ1-2; the match to TRBD1 covers 10 bases. This CDR3 has 16 amino acids. Germline trimming cut 3 bases from V and 2 bases from J; bases unmatched to any gene: 9. Germline loops: CDR1 DFQATT, CDR2 SNEGSKA (reference sequence). CDR3 DNA sequence: TGCAGTGCTAGTTCTCGGGACAGGGGAATGAACTATGGCTACACCTTC. This sequence encodes CSASSRDRGMNYGYTF.